This T cell receptor (beta chain) was captured in a study of PD-1 blockade in mismatch repair-deficient tumors. At the level of the study: Patients had about 13 mismatch repair-deficient cancer types and were previously treated and progressing.

Generated by immunoSEQ multiplex PCR, the TCRdb table keeps only in-frame clones and is missing some. Found here are some 120,000 clones, roughly 86% of them singletons; the top ten hold 10% to 15%. Notes on this clone: What it binds is unknown.

Study results and caveats: Rapid post-treatment expansion, then contraction, generally preceding radiologic response, marked tumor-resident clones.

The input for sequencing was peripheral blood, taken roughly 67 weeks after starting pembrolizumab. The TCR comes from an adult with mismatch repair-deficient cancer.

CDR3 loop: CASSSPNQPQHF. The DNA for the CDR3 is TGTGCCAGCAGTTCACCAAATCAGCCCCAGCATTTT. This chain uses TRBV27 with TRBJ1-5, with D unresolved. The germline V gene encodes CDR1 MNHEY and CDR2 SMNVEV (reference sequence). This CDR3 comprises 12 residues. Deletions cut 4 bases from V and 4 bases from J, with 5 bases between.